These T cell receptor beta chains were read from a single sample in a study of blood T cell repertoires in COVID-19. The method was immunoSEQ multiplex PCR; TCRdb's version includes in-frame clones alone and lacks a portion of them. There are just over 95,000 clones in the sample; approximately 82% occur only once, and around 4.1% lies in the top ten. Material for sequencing was peripheral blood. All receptors come from a man in his 60s with acute or convalescent COVID-19. Each CDR3 is given with its conserved first and last residue. Each record gives: clone size, V gene, D gene, J gene, CDR3 DNA, CDR3 protein. A D gene is named only where the DNA matches it firmly. Clone size is stated in some rows and not others, as once, few, many or a class when expanded.

-	TRBV7-8	-	TRBJ2-2	TGTGCCAGCAGCCCAAGAGAGCGAGACACCGGGGAGCTGTTTTTT	CASSPRERDTGELFF
-	TRBV19	TRBD1	TRBJ1-5	TGTGCCAGTAGTACCGAGGGGGCCGGCAATCAGCCCCAGCATTTT	CASSTEGAGNQPQHF
-	TRBV5-1	-	TRBJ1-1	TGCGCCAGCAGCTTGGCTGTACGGGGGACTGAAGCTTTCTTT	CASSLAVRGTEAFF
-	TRBV19	-	TRBJ1-3	TGTGCCAGTAGTTTAAGACAGGTCCTCTCTGGAAACACCATATATTTT	CASSLRQVLSGNTIYF
-	TRBV24-1	TRBD1	TRBJ2-5	TGTGCCACCAGTGATTTTGACAGGGACCAAGAGACCCAGTACTTC	CATSDFDRDQETQYF
-	TRBV19	TRBD1	TRBJ2-3	TGTGCCAGTAGGCCGACAGGGCTTACAGATACGCAGTATTTT	CASRPTGLTDTQYF
-	TRBV5-6	-	TRBJ1-1	TGTGCCAGCAGCTTGGGGGGAGGCCTGAACACTGAAGCTTTCTTT	CASSLGGGLNTEAFF
-	TRBV6-5	-	TRBJ1-2	TGTGCCAGCAGTTACTCGGAGAGCTATGGCTACACCTTC	CASSYSESYGYTF
-	TRBV29-1	-	TRBJ2-6	TGCAGCGCCCACTCCCAGGGTTTATCTGGGGCCAACGTCCTGACTTTC	CSAHSQGLSGANVLTF
once	TRBV19	-	TRBJ2-5	TGTGCCAGTAGTTATTTTCCCGACCAAGAGACCCAGTACTTC	CASSYFPDQETQYF
-	TRBV10-3	-	TRBJ1-5	TGTGCCATCAGTGCCGGGTCAAATCAGCCCCAGCATTTT	CAISAGSNQPQHF
-	TRBV11-3	-	TRBJ2-1	TGTGCCAGCAGCTCCCCTTACAATGAGCAGTTCTTC	CASSSPYNEQFF
-	TRBV28	-	TRBJ1-2	TGTGCCAGCAGCCCGGGGGGTTCGGGCTCTAACTATGGCTACACCTTC	CASSPGGSGSNYGYTF
-	TRBV11-3	-	TRBJ2-5	TGTGCCAGCAGCTTAGATTCCCTCCAAGAGACCCAGTACTTC	CASSLDSLQETQYF
-	TRBV14	-	TRBJ1-2	TGTGCCAGCAGCCAAGTCTCGGCGTGGAGGGATGGCTACACCTTC	CASSQVSAWRDGYTF
few	TRBV5-6	TRBD1	TRBJ1-1	TGTGCCAGCAGCTTGGATACCGGGACAGCTGAAGCTTTCTTT	CASSLDTGTAEAFF
-	TRBV19	-	TRBJ1-1	TGTGCCAGTAGTAACCACCCAACAGGGTTCAAGGACACTGAAGCTTTCTTT	CASSNHPTGFKDTEAFF
-	TRBV19	TRBD2	TRBJ2-2	TGTGCCAGTAGTCGACTAGCGGGTAACACCGGGGAGCTGTTTTTT	CASSRLAGNTGELFF
-	TRBV19	-	TRBJ2-3	TGTGCCAGTAGTCCCGGAAGGGGTCCCAGGGGTGTTGATACGCAGTATTTT	CASSPGRGPRGVDTQYF
-	TRBV6-5	-	TRBJ1-3	TGTGCCAGCAGTTACTCCGTGGGGCCCTCTGGAAACACCATATATTTT	CASSYSVGPSGNTIYF
-	TRBV5-1	-	TRBJ1-4	TGCGCCAGCAGCCCTTCCGGGTCTAGTGAAAAACTGTTTTTT	CASSPSGSSEKLFF
-	TRBV4-3	TRBD1	TRBJ2-2	TGCGCCAGCAGCCCGACGGGACAGAGAGTCGGGGAGCTGTTTTTT	CASSPTGQRVGELFF
-	TRBV10-3	TRBD2	TRBJ2-1	TGTGCCATCAGTGACCCACTAGCGGTCTCCTACAATGAGCAGTTCTTC	CAISDPLAVSYNEQFF
-	TRBV14	-	TRBJ2-3	TGTGCCAGCAGCCAAGGGGCACCAGGGTACGATACGCAGTATTTT	CASSQGAPGYDTQYF
-	TRBV27	-	TRBJ2-5	TGTGCCAGCAGTTTATCAGGACAGAGGGGCGCAGAGACCCAGTACTTC	CASSLSGQRGAETQYF
once	TRBV5-6	-	TRBJ1-5	TGTGCCAGCAGCTTGGCGGGGGTATCACGGCCCCAGCATTTT	CASSLAGVSRPQHF
few	TRBV29-1	TRBD1	TRBJ1-1	TGCAGCGTGAGAGTTACAGGGGGCCTAATGAACACTGAAGCTTTCTTT	CSVRVTGGLMNTEAFF
-	TRBV4-3	TRBD1	TRBJ2-1	TGCGCCAGCAGCCAAGAAAGGGCAGGGGGCTACAATGAGCAGTTCTTC	CASSQERAGGYNEQFF
-	TRBV6-5	TRBD2	TRBJ2-1	TGTGCCAGCAGTACCGGGACTAGCGGGAGGCTTCCTCAGTTCTTC	CASSTGTSGRLPQFF
-	TRBV7-8	-	TRBJ1-3	TGTGCCAGCAGGAGTGACCTGGGAGCGGGAAACACCATATATTTT	CASRSDLGAGNTIYF
-	TRBV6-5	-	TRBJ2-5	TGTGCCAGCTGGGGACTAGAGACCCAGTACTTC	CASWGLETQYF
-	TRBV11-3	-	TRBJ2-7	TGTGCCAGCAGCATAGGGACTGGATCCTACGAGCAGTACTTC	CASSIGTGSYEQYF
-	TRBV5-1	TRBD2	TRBJ2-1	TGCGCCAGCAGCTTGAGTTGGGGGGGAAACAATGAGCAGTTCTTC	CASSLSWGGNNEQFF
once	TRBV4-2	TRBD2	TRBJ2-4	TGTGCCAGCAGCCCTGCAAAGAGGTCCGGGGGGGACATTCAGTACTTC	CASSPAKRSGGDIQYF
-	TRBV19	TRBD2	TRBJ2-1	TGTGCCAGTAGTACCGCAGCGGGACTGGGATACAATGAGCAGTTCTTC	CASSTAAGLGYNEQFF
-	TRBV30	-	TRBJ1-6	TGTGCCTGGAGTGTACAGACGGGAAATTCACCCCTCCACTTT	CAWSVQTGNSPLHF
-	TRBV6-5	TRBD1	TRBJ1-1	TGTGCCAGCAGTTATAACAGGGGCCGGACTGAAGCTTTCTTT	CASSYNRGRTEAFF
once	TRBV7-8	-	TRBJ2-1	TGTGCCAGCAGCTTGGAGCCGAACACCTACAATGAGCAGTTCTTC	CASSLEPNTYNEQFF
-	TRBV11-3	TRBD1	TRBJ2-2	TGTGCCAGCAGCCAAAAGAACAGGGGAAAGCCCGGGGAGCTGTTTTTT	CASSQKNRGKPGELFF
-	TRBV19	TRBD1	TRBJ1-1	TGTGCCAGTAGCCGGGACAGGGTGTTGGCTGAAGCTTTCTTT	CASSRDRVLAEAFF
few	TRBV28	-	TRBJ1-2	TGTGCCAGCAGTTTCCCAGGGGTCCCTTATGGCTACACCTTC	CASSFPGVPYGYTF
-	TRBV29-1	TRBD2	TRBJ2-5	TGCAGCGTTGTTTGGGGGGGGGAAGAGACCCAGTACTTC	CSVVWGGEETQYF
-	TRBV5-5	-	TRBJ1-3	TGTGCCAGCAGTCAATACAACTCTGGAAACACCATATATTTT	CASSQYNSGNTIYF
-	TRBV19	TRBD1	TRBJ2-1	TGTGCCAGTAGTATTCAGGGGGCAAACCCGAATGAGCAGTTCTTC	CASSIQGANPNEQFF
-	TRBV27	-	TRBJ1-1	TGTGCCAGCAGTTTCCTACAGGGTGGCACTGAAGCTTTCTTT	CASSFLQGGTEAFF
-	TRBV11-3	-	TRBJ2-5	TGTGCCAGCAGCTCAGGGGAGGGGCTGGGCGCCCAGTACTTC	CASSSGEGLGAQYF
-	TRBV11-3	TRBD2	TRBJ2-1	TGTGCCAGCAGCTCCCAGACTAGCGGGGGGGTGAATGAGCAGTTCTTC	CASSSQTSGGVNEQFF
-	TRBV29-1	-	TRBJ1-1	TGCAGCGTTGAGGAGGGTTCGGCGGGCACTGAAGCTTTCTTT	CSVEEGSAGTEAFF